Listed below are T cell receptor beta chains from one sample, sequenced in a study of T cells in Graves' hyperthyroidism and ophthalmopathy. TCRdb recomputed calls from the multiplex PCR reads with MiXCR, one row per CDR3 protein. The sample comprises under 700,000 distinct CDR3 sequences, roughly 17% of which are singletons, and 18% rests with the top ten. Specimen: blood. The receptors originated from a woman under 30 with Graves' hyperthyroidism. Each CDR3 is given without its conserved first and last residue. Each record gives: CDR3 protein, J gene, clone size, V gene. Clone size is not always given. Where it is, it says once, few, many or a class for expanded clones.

ASSVGPVNTDTRY TRBJ2-3 . TRBV9
ASSLASSGGTQY TRBJ2-3 few TRBV7-2
SSGGTESYEQY TRBJ2-7 many TRBV20-1
ASSIGTAGVAEQY TRBJ2-7 . TRBV11-2
SVAGGVRNEQY TRBJ2-7 many TRBV29-1
AWRGGGAPNYGYT TRBJ1-2 few TRBV30
ASSSNRQGQETQY TRBJ2-5 few TRBV5-1
ASSPRATPNTEAF TRBJ1-1 many TRBV11-1
ATSDPRTNGELF TRBJ2-2 few TRBV24-1
SANGQGPSSYEQY TRBJ2-7 . TRBV20-1
ASSLTYKQY TRBJ2-7 . TRBV28
ASRLGTGGREKLF TRBJ1-4 . TRBV11-2
ASSSRVQETQY TRBJ2-5 many TRBV27
SARVGTGVLSNQPQH TRBJ1-5 . TRBV20-1
ASSYSGNYEQY TRBJ2-7 . TRBV6-6
ASSRVRGQRDTQY TRBJ2-3 many TRBV7-9
ASSNLGETQY TRBJ2-3 many TRBV12-3/TRBV12-4
ASSIAQGHSYNEQF TRBJ2-1 . TRBV19
SASSLAGVEQY TRBJ2-7 many TRBV20-1
ASSPRSGGSTDTQY TRBJ2-3 few TRBV18
ASSLAAELSYNEQF TRBJ2-1 many TRBV12-3/TRBV12-4
SATGLAGGRSYEQY TRBJ2-7 many TRBV29-1
ASSQGLTNSPLH TRBJ1-6 . TRBV4-1
ASSQDFGGGTDTQY TRBJ2-3 many TRBV4-2
ASSSETGQGYT TRBJ1-2 many TRBV7-9
ASNTGTSGGLEQF TRBJ2-1 few TRBV2